This T cell receptor (beta chain) was identified in a study of identical twins. This clonotype turned up a few times. CDR1 and CDR2 from the germline V gene are ENHRY and SYGVKD. The V end lost 7 bases, the J end lost 5 bases, and 12 bases lay between the germline ends. This CDR3 is built from 13 residues. A universal primer site was incorporated via template switching, and the cDNA contained unique molecular identifiers. TCRdb reprocessed the 5' RACE reads via MiXCR and lists one record per CDR3 protein. The sample carries roughly 700,000 distinct CDR3 sequences, about 9.4% recorded once. The data were also submitted as part of a second study, on yellow fever vaccine responses in identical twins.

Sequencing was done on a sample of PBMCs. This clonotype was sampled from a woman in her late teens or twenties in good health. This sequence joins TRBV10-3 and TRBJ2-1; D is uncertain. DNA of the CDR3: TGTGCCATCAAGCCCCAAGGAAACAATGAGCAGTTCTTC. Translation gives CAIKPQGNNEQFF.